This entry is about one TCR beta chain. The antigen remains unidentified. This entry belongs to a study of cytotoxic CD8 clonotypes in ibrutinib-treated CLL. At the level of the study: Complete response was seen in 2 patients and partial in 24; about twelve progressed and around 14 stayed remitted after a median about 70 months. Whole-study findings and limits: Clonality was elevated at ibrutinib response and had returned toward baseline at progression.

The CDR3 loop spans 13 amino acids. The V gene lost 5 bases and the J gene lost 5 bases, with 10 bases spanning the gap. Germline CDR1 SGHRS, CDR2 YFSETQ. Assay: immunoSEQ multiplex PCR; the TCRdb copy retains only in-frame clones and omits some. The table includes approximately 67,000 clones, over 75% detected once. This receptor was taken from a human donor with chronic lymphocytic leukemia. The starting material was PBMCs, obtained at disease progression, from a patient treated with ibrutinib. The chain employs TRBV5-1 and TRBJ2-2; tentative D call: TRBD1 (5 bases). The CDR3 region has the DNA TGCGCCAGCAGGGGGCGATATACCGGGGAGCTGTTTTTT. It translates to CASRGRYTGELFF.